Below are 22 T cell receptor beta chains sequenced from a single sample in a study of blood T cell repertoires in COVID-19. Here immunoSEQ multiplex PCR was the method, and the copy in TCRdb shows in-frame clones only, minus some. This sample yields 99,000 or so clones, of which about four fifths are seen a single time; approximately 10% belongs to the top ten. The source material was peripheral blood. All receptors derive from a woman between 65 and 79 years old with acute or convalescent COVID-19.

V gene TRBV7-3 combines with J gene TRBJ2-3; TRBD2 agrees at 10 bases. Trimming cost V 1 base and J 7 bases; bases outside gene matches: 8. The germline V gene encodes CDR1 SGHTA and CDR2 FQGTGA. The CDR3 spans 16 residues. As DNA, the CDR3 is TGTGCCAGCAGCTTAAATCCTAGCGGGAGTAAAAATACGCAGTATTTT. Residues: CASSLNPSGSKNTQYF.

This rearrangement joins TRBV7-6 to TRBJ1-2; TRBD1 aligns across 8 bases. CDR1 is SGHVS, CDR2 FNYEAQ, per germline. This CDR3 region has 15 residues. J lost 4 bases, V lost 1 base, and 5 bases had no gene match. CDR3 amino acids: CASSLGTGNLYGYTF. CDR3 sequence (DNA): TGTGCCAGCAGCTTAGGGACAGGGAACCTCTATGGCTACACCTTC. The variable domain in full, completed from reference TRBV7-6 and TRBJ1-2, reads GAGVSQSPRYKVTKRGQDVALRCDPISGHVSLYWYRQALGQGPEFLTYFNYEAQQDKSGLPNDRFSAERPEGSISTLTIQRTEQRDSAMYRCASSLGTGNLYGYTFGSGTRLTVV.

The table lists this clone with a count of one. V and J are TRBV9 and TRBJ2-7, with 7 bases identical to TRBD1. CDR3 length: 14 amino acids. The ends lost 3 bases at V and 1 base at J; junction bases unmatched: 4. CDR1 SGDLS and CDR2 YYNGEE come from the germline V gene. The CDR3 protein is CASSATGQSYEQYF. As DNA, the CDR3 is TGTGCCAGCAGCGCCACGGGACAGTCCTACGAGCAGTACTTC.

The chain couples TRBV6-5 to TRBJ2-7; TRBD2 aligns across 12 bases. Germline V gives CDR1 MNHEY, CDR2 SVGAGI. The CDR3 loop spans 15 amino acids. V lost 6 bases, J lost 2 bases, and 5 bases stayed unmatched. This chain's CDR3 is CASSSGLAGTYEQYF. The CDR3 coding sequence is TGTGCCAGCAGCTCTGGACTAGCGGGAACCTACGAGCAGTACTTC.

This sequence joins TRBV6-5 and TRBJ2-7; possibly TRBD1 for D (5 bases). There are 14 residues in the CDR3. Looked up from germline, CDR1 is MNHEY and CDR2 is SVGAGI. Trimming cost V 6 bases and J 0 bases, with 12 bases left between them. In nucleotides, the CDR3 is TGTGCCAGCAGAACGACAGCGTCCTCCTACGAGCAGTACTTC. It specifies CASRTTASSYEQYF.

The chain is built from TRBV5-4 and TRBJ1-2, with D possibly matching TRBD1 (6 bases). The CDR3 consists of 13 residues. V lost 2 bases and J lost 3, with 8 bases in between. In germline, CDR1 is SGHNT, CDR2 YYREEE (reference sequence). CDR3 protein: CASSLSGDYGYTF. For the CDR3, the DNA is TGTGCCAGCAGCTTATCAGGGGACTATGGCTACACCTTC.

This chain connects TRBV4-3 to TRBJ1-1; maybe TRBD1 (6 bases). In germline, CDR1 is LGHNA, CDR2 YSLEER. The V gene lost 1 base and the J gene lost 3 bases, with 9 bases spanning the gap. The CDR3 consists of 14 residues. In DNA, the CDR3 is TGCGCCAGCAGCCAAGGACAGGAGGACACTGAAGCTTTCTTT. It yields the protein CASSQGQEDTEAFF.

The rearrangement uses TRBV3-1 (or the pseudogene TRBV3-2) and TRBJ2-7; 13 nucleotides line up with TRBD2. The V segment lost 1 base and the J segment 2 bases; nucleotides outside the gene matches: 2. CDR3 length equals 16 residues. Germline V gene sequence: CDR1 LGHDT, CDR2 YNNKEL (reference sequence). The CDR3 region has the DNA TGTGCCAGCAGCCAAGCCGGGACTAGCGGGACCTACGAGCAGTACTTC. Protein sequence: CASSQAGTSGTYEQYF.

V gene TRBV14 combines with J gene TRBJ2-5, with D unresolved. V shed 4 bases and J shed 1 base, with 22 bases lying between them. The CDR3 is made up of 18 amino acids. The germline gives CDR1 SGHDN, CDR2 FVKESK. CDR3 DNA: TGTGCCAGCAGCCTTAAATGGGCCCTGACGCCGTCCCAAGAGACCCAGTACTTC. Protein product: CASSLKWALTPSQETQYF.

This chain joins TRBV30 and TRBJ1-1; weak D call: TRBD1 (5 bases). Trimming left V 0 bases short and J 4 bases short, with 9 bases between. The CDR3 totals 13 residues. The germline gives CDR1 GTSNPN, CDR2 SVGIG (reference sequence). The CDR3 region has the DNA TGTGCCTGGAGTGTAACCAGGGCCACTGAAGCTTTCTTT. Its translation: CAWSVTRATEAFF. The complete variable domain, with remaining parts taken from reference TRBV30 and TRBJ1-1, reads SQTIHQWPATLVQPVGSPLSLECTVEGTSNPNLYWYRQAAGRGLQLLFYSVGIGQISSEVPQNLSASRPQDRQFILSSKKLLLSDSGFYLCAWSVTRATEAFFGQGTRLTVV.

The rearrangement uses TRBV4-1 and TRBJ2-1; 7 bases match TRBD2. The ends lost 3 bases at V and 6 bases at J; junction bases unmatched: 8. The CDR3 length is 15 residues. The germline V gene encodes CDR1 MGHRA and CDR2 YSYEKL. The chain's CDR3 is CASSQHGLGRNEQFF. In DNA form, the CDR3 reads TGCGCCAGCAGCCAGCACGGACTAGGTCGCAATGAGCAGTTCTTC.

J is TRBJ1-5 and V is TRBV3-1 (or the pseudogene TRBV3-2); D may be TRBD1 (6 bases). Germline V gene data show CDR1 as LGHDT and CDR2 as YNNKEL (reference sequence). The V and J ends lost 1 base and 4 bases respectively, with 11 bases between them. The CDR3 sequence is 15 residues long. CDR3 sequence reads: CASSQAGVENQPQHF. The CDR3 nucleotides are TGTGCCAGCAGCCAAGCAGGGGTGGAAAATCAGCCCCAGCATTTT.

The J gene is TRBJ2-3, the V gene TRBV10-3; TRBD2 aligns across 8 bases. V lost 0 bases and J lost 2; bases outside the gene matches: 7. The CDR3 loop spans 17 amino acids. Germline CDR1 and CDR2: ENHRY and SYGVKD. The CDR3 sequence: CAISESKLAALTDTQYF. The DNA of the CDR3 is TGTGCCATCAGTGAGTCTAAACTAGCGGCCCTCACAGATACGCAGTATTTT.

DNA of the CDR3: TGTGCCATCGGGGTTAGCGGGGGACCAGATACGCAGTATTTT. It codes for CAIGVSGGPDTQYF. This rearrangement joins TRBV10-3 to TRBJ2-3; 9 bases fit TRBD2. Per germline, CDR1 ENHRY and CDR2 SYGVKD. The CDR3 has 14 amino acids. Unmatched junction bases numbered 7, after V lost 8 bases and J lost 4 bases.

J is TRBJ2-7 and V is TRBV20-1; maybe TRBD2 (6 bases). There are 14 residues in the CDR3. The V gene's germline CDR1 is DFQATT and CDR2 SNEGSKA (reference sequence). V was clipped by 3 bases and J by 0 bases, with 12 bases between them. CDR3 sequence (DNA): TGCAGTGCTAGTAGCGACGGGAGCTCCTACGAGCAGTACTTC. Translation gives CSASSDGSSYEQYF.

This chain connects TRBV7-2 to TRBJ2-2, with D maybe TRBD1 (5 bases). From germline, CDR1 is SGHTA and CDR2 FQGNSA. This CDR3 region has 15 residues. Trimming removed 2 bases from V and 0 bases from J, with 7 bases in between. The CDR3 nucleotides are TGTGCCAGCAGCTTACGGACACCGAACACCGGGGAGCTGTTTTTT. Residues: CASSLRTPNTGELFF.

The rearrangement joins TRBV15 to TRBJ2-2; the match to TRBD1 covers 8 bases. V dropped 8 bases and J dropped 5; count of bases not matched to a gene: 4. The germline V gene has CDR1 LNHNV and CDR2 YYDKDF (reference sequence). This CDR3 has 13 amino acids. The CDR3 region has the DNA TGTGCCACCCAGACAGGGGAAACCGGGGAGCTGTTTTTT. It yields the protein CATQTGETGELFF.

The rearrangement joins TRBV2 to TRBJ1-1, with D possibly being TRBD1 (6 bases). V lost 6 bases to trimming and J lost 5 bases, with 13 bases between them. CDR3 length: 13 residues. Germline V gives CDR1 SNHLY, CDR2 FYNNEI. The CDR3 nucleotides are TGTGCCAGCAGGCCAGGGGAGGGGACTGAAGCTTTCTTT. Residues: CASRPGEGTEAFF.

The rearrangement uses TRBV6-5 and TRBJ1-6, with TRBD1 matching 8 bases. The CDR3 runs 14 residues. The V segment lost 7 bases and the J segment 4 bases; nucleotides outside the gene matches: 3. The germline V gene has CDR1 MNHEY and CDR2 SVGAGI. The CDR3 region is CASTGGSYNSPLHF. The CDR3, as DNA: TGTGCCAGCACAGGGGGCTCTTATAATTCACCCCTCCACTTT.

V and J are TRBV12-1 and TRBJ1-2; TRBD1 is the table's D call and was not checked against the DNA. TRBV12-1 is classified as a pseudogene. This CDR3 is 13 amino acids long. CDR3: CASAGTREYGYTF. CDR3 nucleotides: TGTGCCAGCGCCGGGACACGAGAATATGGCTACACCTTC.

The chain has TRBV29-1 and TRBJ2-5; D uncertain. Germline V gene sequence: CDR1 SQVTM, CDR2 ANQGSEA. CDR3 size: 12 residues. V was trimmed by 4 bases and J by 4 bases, leaving 10 bases between them. CDR3 in amino acids: CSVVPEAETQYF. Here the CDR3 DNA reads TGCAGCGTTGTCCCAGAGGCAGAGACCCAGTACTTC.

The rearrangement joins TRBV30 to TRBJ2-4; D may be TRBD2 (5 bases). The CDR3 is made up of 13 amino acids. The V and J ends lost 4 bases and 7 bases respectively, with 14 bases between them. Germline V lookup: CDR1 GTSNPN, CDR2 SVGIG (reference sequence). CDR3 amino acids: CAWNAGPGNIQYF. In nucleotides, the CDR3 is TGTGCCTGGAACGCCGGGCCGGGGAACATTCAGTACTTC.